The clone carrying this T cell receptor beta chain came up a few times. Its antigen is not known. Full-length variable regions came from constant-region reverse primers plus semi-nested Nested Universal Primer A PCR. Via MiXCR, TCRdb re-called the 5' RACE reads, giving one row per CDR3 protein. The sample carries about 54,000 distinct CDR3 sequences, 17% recorded once. This CDR3 has 18 residues. Germline CDR1 is MNHEY and CDR2 is SMNVEV (reference sequence). V gave up 5 bases and J gave up 0 bases, with 17 bases separating them. Study-level findings and limits: Whole repertoires were not studied in the larger cohort, only one V-J beta rearrangement. Tumor Treg TCRs overlapped most with tumor naive CD4+ cells.

The sequenced sample was naive CD4+ T cells sorted from blood. Subset: naive CD4+ T cells, CD4+CD45RA+CD25-. The chain uses TRBV27 and TRBJ2-6, with a tentative D call TRBD2 (6 bases). The sequence was obtained from a female donor with breast cancer. The CDR3: CASSPGGQVLSGANVLTF. The CDR3 nucleotides read TGTGCCAGCAGTCCCGGAGGGCAGGTTCTCTCTGGGGCCAACGTCCTGACTTTC.